This T cell receptor beta chain was captured by sequencing in a study of T cell repertoires in ileal Crohn's disease. TCRdb's table, derived via immunoSEQ multiplex PCR, lists solely in-frame clones and lacks some. Of over 5,500 clones in the sample, 80% to 85% were seen once. Per the germline V gene, CDR1 is SGHVS and CDR2 is FNYEAQ. V lost 1 base and J lost 0, with 10 bases in between. The CDR3 has 16 amino acids. The specimen sequenced was ileal tissue. V usage is TRBV7-6 and J usage is TRBJ2-1; D remains unclear. This sequence was found in an adult with Crohn's disease. CDR3 nucleotide sequence: TGTGCCAGCAGCTTAGTAGCCTCCAACTCCTACAATGAGCAGTTCTTC. It codes for CASSLVASNSYNEQFF.